This TCR beta chain came from a study of T cells in Graves' hyperthyroidism and ophthalmopathy. Overall study: Peripheral blood was obtained at initial diagnosis, preceding any treatment. Study results and caveats: The model forecast ophthalmopathy, anticipating it by a median approximately 6.2 months before onset. Most clonotypes expanded in the thyroid (above 0.001) were also present in blood.

The sample holds many counts of this clonotype. Its antigen is undetermined. Out of around 10 ml of fresh peripheral blood came the PBMCs. V lost 7 bases and J lost 5; bases outside the gene matches: 6. Per germline, CDR1 MDHEN and CDR2 SYDVKM. The CDR3 is 15 amino acids. The source material, RNA transcripts, was used to amplify TCR beta CDR3 regions. TCR CDR3 regions were first amplified by RT-PCR with HTBI primers. TCRdb passed the multiplex PCR reads through MiXCR, listing each CDR3 protein once. Here the sample spans about 700,000 distinct CDR3 sequences, 13% to 15% being singletons. The rearrangement links TRBV28 to TRBJ2-5, with 14 bases lining up with TRBD2. The receptor was derived from a woman between 18 and 30 years old with Graves' hyperthyroidism. Source material: blood. CDR3 residues: CASTRLAGGIETQYF. The CDR3 region has the DNA TGTGCCAGCACCAGACTAGCGGGAGGGATTGAGACCCAGTACTTC.